These T cell receptor beta chains were read from a single sample in a study of response to subunit inactivated influenza vaccine. One entry per CDR3 protein results from TCRdb running MiXCR on the RT-PCR reads. The data contain 500,000 to 750,000 distinct CDR3 sequences, 11% to 15% of them singletons. The sample in question was PBMCs from blood, obtained about 12 days after vaccination. The receptor source for this set is a man in his fifties who received an inactivated influenza vaccine. Each CDR3 is given with its conserved first and last residue. Fields, in order: clone size, J gene, D gene, V gene, CDR3 protein, CDR3 DNA. A D gene is named only where the DNA matches it firmly. Size is omitted from some rows. Given values are once, few, many or a class for expanded clones.

clone_size: few; j_call: TRBJ2-7; d_call: TRBD1; v_call: TRBV20-1; cdr3_aa: CSARRDRGIYEQYF; cdr3_nt: TGCAGTGCTAGACGGGACAGGGGAATCTACGAGCAGTACTTC
clone_size: .; j_call: TRBJ1-6; d_call: .; v_call: TRBV5-1; cdr3_aa: CAIPRDSPLHF; cdr3_nt: TGCGCCATCCCTCGGGATTCACCCCTCCACTTT
clone_size: few; j_call: TRBJ2-1; d_call: .; v_call: TRBV13; cdr3_aa: CASSLVLAEPRGEQFF; cdr3_nt: TGTGCCAGCAGCTTAGTTTTGGCGGAGCCTAGGGGTGAGCAGTTCTTC
clone_size: .; j_call: TRBJ2-5; d_call: .; v_call: TRBV5-1; cdr3_aa: CASSRGDTRQETQYF; cdr3_nt: TGCGCCAGCAGCCGGGGGGACACTCGTCAAGAGACCCAGTACTTC
clone_size: .; j_call: TRBJ2-1; d_call: .; v_call: TRBV5-1; cdr3_aa: CASSLDPGRPYNEQFF; cdr3_nt: TGCGCCAGCAGCTTGGACCCCGGACGGCCCTACAATGAGCAGTTCTTC
clone_size: .; j_call: TRBJ1-1; d_call: .; v_call: TRBV20-1; cdr3_aa: CSARPTVSTEAFF; cdr3_nt: TGCAGTGCTAGACCAACGGTCTCCACTGAAGCTTTCTTT
clone_size: .; j_call: TRBJ1-2; d_call: TRBD1; v_call: TRBV29-1; cdr3_aa: CSVTSLTGNYGYTF; cdr3_nt: TGCAGCGTGACCTCCTTGACAGGGAACTATGGCTACACCTTC
clone_size: .; j_call: TRBJ1-2; d_call: TRBD1; v_call: TRBV28; cdr3_aa: CASSLWSGTGGGLYGYTF; cdr3_nt: TGTGCCAGCAGTTTATGGTCCGGGACAGGGGGCGGCCTCTATGGCTACACCTTC
clone_size: few; j_call: TRBJ2-3; d_call: .; v_call: TRBV20-1; cdr3_aa: CSARNPGGTDTQYF; cdr3_nt: TGCAGTGCTAGAAACCCTGGGGGCACAGATACGCAGTATTTT
clone_size: .; j_call: TRBJ2-5; d_call: TRBD2; v_call: TRBV5-1; cdr3_aa: CASSFSGGGETQYF; cdr3_nt: TGCGCCAGCAGCTTTAGCGGGGGGGGAGAGACCCAGTACTTC
clone_size: once; j_call: TRBJ2-5; d_call: TRBD2; v_call: TRBV20-1; cdr3_aa: CSADLAGQETQYF; cdr3_nt: TGCAGTGCTGACTTAGCGGGGCAAGAGACCCAGTACTTC
clone_size: few; j_call: TRBJ2-7; d_call: TRBD1; v_call: TRBV11-2; cdr3_aa: CASSSRWTTGGYEQYF; cdr3_nt: TGTGCCAGCAGCTCTAGATGGACCACAGGGGGGTACGAGCAGTACTTC
clone_size: many; j_call: TRBJ2-3; d_call: TRBD2; v_call: TRBV4-1; cdr3_aa: CASSLASRLAGGPTSTDTQYF; cdr3_nt: TGCGCCAGCAGCCTTGCCTCCAGACTAGCGGGGGGGCCGACTAGCACAGATACGCAGTATTTT
clone_size: .; j_call: TRBJ2-5; d_call: .; v_call: TRBV24-1; cdr3_aa: CATSQGGSETQYF; cdr3_nt: TGTGCCACCAGCCAGGGAGGCTCGGAGACCCAGTACTTC
clone_size: few; j_call: TRBJ2-7; d_call: TRBD1; v_call: TRBV5-1; cdr3_aa: CASSLDYGQGNEQYF; cdr3_nt: TGCGCCAGCAGCTTGGATTACGGACAGGGGAACGAGCAGTACTTC
clone_size: .; j_call: TRBJ1-6; d_call: .; v_call: TRBV7-8; cdr3_aa: CASSIPRSYNSPLHF; cdr3_nt: TGTGCCAGCAGTATTCCCCGCTCCTATAATTCACCCCTCCACTTT
clone_size: .; j_call: TRBJ2-1; d_call: TRBD1; v_call: TRBV4-3; cdr3_aa: CASSRPGTGYKAEQFF; cdr3_nt: TGCGCCAGCAGCCGCCCCGGGACAGGGTACAAGGCTGAGCAGTTCTTC
clone_size: many; j_call: TRBJ2-5; d_call: TRBD1; v_call: TRBV7-2; cdr3_aa: CASSYRDSQETQYF; cdr3_nt: TGTGCCAGCAGTTACCGGGACAGCCAAGAGACCCAGTACTTC
clone_size: .; j_call: TRBJ2-2; d_call: .; v_call: TRBV5-1; cdr3_aa: CASSLAFGGVGTGELFF; cdr3_nt: TGCGCCAGCAGCTTGGCTTTCGGGGGCGTTGGCACCGGGGAGCTGTTTTTT
clone_size: many; j_call: TRBJ1-1; d_call: TRBD1; v_call: TRBV18; cdr3_aa: CASSPTGATEAFF; cdr3_nt: TGTGCCAGCTCACCAACAGGGGCCACTGAAGCTTTCTTT
clone_size: few; j_call: TRBJ2-3; d_call: .; v_call: TRBV6-2/TRBV6-3; cdr3_aa: CASSTASFTDTQYF; cdr3_nt: TGTGCCAGCAGTACTGCTTCTTTCACAGATACGCAGTATTTT
clone_size: .; j_call: TRBJ2-5; d_call: .; v_call: TRBV5-1; cdr3_aa: CASSWIPGETQYF; cdr3_nt: TGCGCCAGCAGCTGGATACCCGGCGAGACCCAGTACTTC
clone_size: few; j_call: TRBJ2-3; d_call: .; v_call: TRBV28; cdr3_aa: CASSWRGRDTDTQYF; cdr3_nt: TGTGCCAGCAGTTGGAGGGGGCGCGACACAGATACGCAGTATTTT
clone_size: .; j_call: TRBJ1-1; d_call: .; v_call: TRBV15; cdr3_aa: CATSRDFGREAFF; cdr3_nt: TGTGCCACCAGCAGAGATTTCGGAAGAGAAGCTTTCTTT
clone_size: few; j_call: TRBJ1-1; d_call: TRBD1; v_call: TRBV9; cdr3_aa: CASSVWTGALNTEAFF; cdr3_nt: TGTGCCAGCAGCGTATGGACAGGCGCCTTGAACACTGAAGCTTTCTTT
clone_size: .; j_call: TRBJ2-7; d_call: TRBD2; v_call: TRBV7-2; cdr3_aa: CASSFVSSGLYEQYF; cdr3_nt: TGTGCCAGCAGCTTTGTGAGTAGCGGGTTGTACGAGCAGTACTTC
clone_size: few; j_call: TRBJ1-1; d_call: .; v_call: TRBV20-1; cdr3_aa: CSARPGVYTEAFF; cdr3_nt: TGCAGTGCGAGGCCGGGGGTGTACACTGAAGCTTTCTTT
clone_size: once; j_call: TRBJ2-1; d_call: .; v_call: TRBV7-9; cdr3_aa: CASSLVSGALVNEQFF; cdr3_nt: TGTGCCAGCAGCTTAGTTTCGGGGGCGCTTGTCAATGAGCAGTTCTTC
clone_size: .; j_call: TRBJ2-2; d_call: .; v_call: TRBV20-1; cdr3_aa: CSARVPGVSGELFF; cdr3_nt: TGCAGTGCTAGAGTACCGGGAGTGTCCGGGGAGCTGTTTTTT
clone_size: many; j_call: TRBJ1-2; d_call: TRBD1; v_call: TRBV18; cdr3_aa: CASSLDGTGIYGYTF; cdr3_nt: TGTGCCAGCTCGCTGGACGGGACAGGGATCTATGGCTACACCTTC
clone_size: .; j_call: TRBJ2-1; d_call: .; v_call: TRBV18; cdr3_aa: CASEIFNEQFF; cdr3_nt: TGTGCCAGCGAAATTTTTAATGAGCAGTTCTTC
clone_size: .; j_call: TRBJ2-7; d_call: TRBD2; v_call: TRBV18; cdr3_aa: CASSPWLAGGRHEQYF; cdr3_nt: TGTGCCAGCTCACCTTGGCTAGCGGGAGGGAGGCACGAGCAGTACTTC
clone_size: .; j_call: TRBJ2-3; d_call: .; v_call: TRBV7-3; cdr3_aa: CASSLTLQDTQYF; cdr3_nt: TGTGCCAGCAGCTTAACGCTACAAGATACGCAGTATTTT
clone_size: .; j_call: TRBJ2-6; d_call: .; v_call: TRBV5-6; cdr3_aa: CASSFTGANVLTF; cdr3_nt: TGTGCCAGCAGCTTTACAGGAGCCAACGTCCTGACTTTC
clone_size: few; j_call: TRBJ2-7; d_call: TRBD1; v_call: TRBV20-1; cdr3_aa: CSASPTDRVAYEQYF; cdr3_nt: TGCAGTGCTAGCCCTACGGACAGGGTTGCTTACGAGCAGTACTTC
clone_size: few; j_call: TRBJ1-1; d_call: TRBD1; v_call: TRBV27; cdr3_aa: CASSGPQGRGANTEAFF; cdr3_nt: TGTGCCAGCAGTGGGCCACAGGGGAGAGGGGCGAACACTGAAGCTTTCTTT
clone_size: few; j_call: TRBJ2-5; d_call: TRBD2; v_call: TRBV4-2; cdr3_aa: CASSQLRTSGETQYF; cdr3_nt: TGTGCCAGCAGCCAGCTAAGGACTAGCGGAGAGACCCAGTACTTC
clone_size: .; j_call: TRBJ2-1; d_call: TRBD2; v_call: TRBV15; cdr3_aa: CATSNEIGTSGRVGRDF; cdr3_nt: TGTGCCACCAGCAATGAAATTGGGACTAGCGGGAGGGTCGGGAGGGACTTC
clone_size: many; j_call: TRBJ1-1; d_call: .; v_call: TRBV5-1; cdr3_aa: CASSLEGSTEAFF; cdr3_nt: TGCGCCAGCAGCTTGGAGGGATCCACTGAAGCTTTCTTT
clone_size: .; j_call: TRBJ2-7; d_call: TRBD2; v_call: TRBV6-1; cdr3_aa: CASSKGLAGTYEQYF; cdr3_nt: TGTGCCAGCAGTAAGGGACTAGCGGGCACCTACGAGCAGTACTTC
clone_size: .; j_call: TRBJ2-7; d_call: TRBD1; v_call: TRBV29-1; cdr3_aa: CSVEGSLPLGQRGEQYF; cdr3_nt: TGCAGCGTTGAAGGTTCCTTACCTTTGGGACAGCGCGGAGAGCAGTACTTC
clone_size: few; j_call: TRBJ1-2; d_call: .; v_call: TRBV7-6; cdr3_aa: CASSLSGAGRNYGYTF; cdr3_nt: TGTGCCAGCAGCCTCTCTGGGGCAGGGAGGAACTATGGCTACACCTTC
clone_size: few; j_call: TRBJ2-7; d_call: .; v_call: TRBV12-3/TRBV12-4; cdr3_aa: CASSLATEQQYF; cdr3_nt: TGTGCCAGCAGTTTAGCGACAGAACAGCAGTACTTC
clone_size: few; j_call: TRBJ1-2; d_call: TRBD1; v_call: TRBV19; cdr3_aa: CASSVGQGLGYGYTF; cdr3_nt: TGTGCCAGTAGTGTCGGACAGGGGCTCGGATATGGCTACACCTTC
clone_size: .; j_call: TRBJ2-1; d_call: TRBD2; v_call: TRBV4-3; cdr3_aa: CASSRGSGVYNEQFF; cdr3_nt: TGCGCCAGCAGCCGCGGAAGCGGGGTCTACAATGAGCAGTTCTTC
clone_size: .; j_call: TRBJ2-5; d_call: TRBD2; v_call: TRBV11-2; cdr3_aa: CASSFSRGGSGETQYF; cdr3_nt: TGTGCCAGCAGCTTCAGTAGGGGCGGGAGTGGGGAGACCCAGTACTTC
clone_size: .; j_call: TRBJ2-7; d_call: .; v_call: TRBV12-3/TRBV12-4; cdr3_aa: CASSLHSPRGEQYF; cdr3_nt: TGTGCCAGCAGTTTACACAGTCCCCGCGGTGAGCAGTACTTC
clone_size: .; j_call: TRBJ2-3; d_call: .; v_call: TRBV6-2/TRBV6-3; cdr3_aa: CASGGRRVSTDTQYF; cdr3_nt: TGTGCCAGCGGCGGTCGAAGGGTGAGCACAGATACGCAGTATTTT
clone_size: .; j_call: TRBJ2-5; d_call: .; v_call: TRBV9; cdr3_aa: CASSVAGGGETQYF; cdr3_nt: TGTGCCAGCAGCGTAGCTGGCGGCGGAGAGACCCAGTACTTC
clone_size: .; j_call: TRBJ2-7; d_call: TRBD2; v_call: TRBV6-5; cdr3_aa: CASSSFGTSIAEQYF; cdr3_nt: TGTGCCAGCAGTTCGTTCGGGACTAGCATTGCCGAGCAGTACTTC
clone_size: .; j_call: TRBJ1-5; d_call: .; v_call: TRBV4-3; cdr3_aa: CASSRDKGSNQPQHF; cdr3_nt: TGCGCCAGCAGCCGAGACAAGGGTAGCAATCAGCCCCAGCATTTT
clone_size: few; j_call: TRBJ2-1; d_call: .; v_call: TRBV12-3/TRBV12-4; cdr3_aa: CASGKTRNNEQFF; cdr3_nt: TGTGCCAGCGGTAAAACTAGAAACAATGAGCAGTTCTTC
clone_size: few; j_call: TRBJ2-6; d_call: .; v_call: TRBV6-1; cdr3_aa: CASSQTLTGFSGANVLTF; cdr3_nt: TGTGCCAGCAGCCAAACTCTCACAGGGTTCTCTGGGGCCAACGTCCTGACTTTC